A single TCR beta chain is shown here with its context. Its antigen is undetermined. The record originates from a study of T-cell memory formation after mild COVID-19. Overall study results and limits: The CD4+ clones that contracted clustered mainly within CM and EM, and the CD8+ clones concentrated in EMRA.

TCR alpha and TCR beta cDNA libraries carrying sample barcodes and UMIs were produced by 5'RACE using constant-segment primers. One entry per CDR3 protein results from TCRdb running MiXCR on the 5' RACE reads. The sample has about 340,000 distinct CDR3 sequences, roughly 15% seen once. The CDR3 runs 14 residues. The V and J ends lost 5 bases and 0 bases, in that order; junction bases with no gene match: 0. This clonotype was sampled from a man between 18 and 29 years old who had mild COVID-19 (a few samples of this study predate the infection). Cell type and time point are not known. The sequenced sample was PBMCs or a T cell subset sorted from them (not recorded which). The chain combines TRBV12-3 or TRBV12-4 with TRBJ2-5; 10 bases fit TRBD2. The CDR3 loop reads CASSGLADQETQYF. The CDR3 bases are TGTGCCAGCAGTGGACTAGCGGACCAAGAGACCCAGTACTTC.